Listed below are T cell receptor beta chains from one sample, sequenced in a study of CD8 T cells in Susac syndrome. TCRdb ran MiXCR on the immunoSEQ multiplex PCR reads and lists one entry per CDR3 protein. Among some 210,000 distinct CDR3 sequences, about 95% were seen once, and the ten largest hold around 0.16%. What was sequenced was CD4+ T cells from PBMCs. These receptors came from a human donor with Susac syndrome. Each CDR3 is given with its conserved first and last residue. D genes are given only for firm matches. Only part of the rows carry a size: once, few, many, or a class if the clone is expanded.

CDR3 protein: CASSPSGAGGHLTDTQYF
CDR3 DNA: TGTGCCAGCAGCCCCTCCGGGGCGGGGGGCCACCTCACAGATACGCAGTATTTT
D gene: TRBD2
clone size: once
V gene: TRBV7-8
J gene: TRBJ2-3

CDR3 protein: CSASGQGLYEQYF
CDR3 DNA: TGCAGTGCTAGCGGCCAGGGCTTATACGAGCAGTACTTC
D gene: .
clone size: .
V gene: TRBV20-1
J gene: TRBJ2-7

CDR3 protein: CASSRDPFYEQYF
CDR3 DNA: TGTGCCAGCAGCCGAGACCCCTTCTACGAGCAGTACTTC
D gene: .
clone size: .
V gene: TRBV3-1
J gene: TRBJ2-7

CDR3 protein: CASSLAARGGEETQYF
CDR3 DNA: TGTGCCAGCAGCTTGGCCGCGAGGGGGGGCGAGGAGACCCAGTACTTC
D gene: .
clone size: .
V gene: TRBV5-4
J gene: TRBJ2-5

CDR3 protein: CSARDLWTTRSSYNEQFF
CDR3 DNA: TGCAGTGCTAGAGATTTATGGACTACTCGTAGCTCCTACAATGAGCAGTTCTTC
D gene: .
clone size: .
V gene: TRBV20-1
J gene: TRBJ2-1

CDR3 protein: CASSFWMDEQFF
CDR3 DNA: TGTGCCAGCAGTTTCTGGATGGATGAGCAGTTCTTC
D gene: .
clone size: .
V gene: TRBV12-3/TRBV12-4
J gene: TRBJ2-1

CDR3 protein: CAWRTAEKLFF
CDR3 DNA: TGTGCCTGGAGAACGGCGGAAAAACTGTTTTTT
D gene: .
clone size: .
V gene: TRBV30
J gene: TRBJ1-4

CDR3 protein: CASSYSIPGESSYNSPLHF
CDR3 DNA: TGTGCCAGCAGTTACTCCATACCGGGAGAGAGCTCCTATAATTCACCCCTCCACTTT
D gene: .
clone size: few
V gene: TRBV6-2/TRBV6-3
J gene: TRBJ1-6

CDR3 protein: CASSQGQGTGELFF
CDR3 DNA: TGCGCCAGCAGCCAGGGACAGGGAACCGGGGAGCTGTTTTTT
D gene: TRBD1
clone size: few
V gene: TRBV4-3
J gene: TRBJ2-2

CDR3 protein: CAWSQWNTEAFF
CDR3 DNA: TGTGCCTGGAGTCAGTGGAACACTGAAGCTTTCTTT
D gene: .
clone size: .
V gene: TRBV30
J gene: TRBJ1-1

CDR3 protein: CSVEGTDLYEQYF
CDR3 DNA: TGCAGCGTTGAGGGGACTGACCTCTACGAGCAGTACTTC
D gene: .
clone size: .
V gene: TRBV29-1
J gene: TRBJ2-7

CDR3 protein: CSGYVGGPGEQYF
CDR3 DNA: TGCAGCGGCTACGTGGGGGGCCCCGGCGAGCAGTACTTC
D gene: .
clone size: .
V gene: TRBV29-1
J gene: TRBJ2-7

CDR3 protein: CATGLRETQYF
CDR3 DNA: TGTGCCACCGGGCTAAGGGAGACCCAGTACTTC
D gene: .
clone size: .
V gene: TRBV10-3
J gene: TRBJ2-5

CDR3 protein: CASRAGPNYGYTF
CDR3 DNA: TGTGCCAGCAGAGCCGGGCCTAACTATGGCTACACCTTC
D gene: .
clone size: .
V gene: TRBV5-4
J gene: TRBJ1-2

CDR3 protein: CASSTGDYGYTF
CDR3 DNA: TGTGCCAGTAGTACGGGGGACTATGGCTACACCTTC
D gene: .
clone size: few
V gene: TRBV19
J gene: TRBJ1-2

CDR3 protein: CSAREPVNQPQHF
CDR3 DNA: TGCAGTGCTAGAGAACCGGTCAATCAGCCCCAGCATTTT
D gene: .
clone size: .
V gene: TRBV20-1
J gene: TRBJ1-5

CDR3 protein: CASSQDLMAQTYNEQFF
CDR3 DNA: TGTGCCAGCAGCCAAGATCTTATGGCCCAAACCTACAATGAGCAGTTCTTC
D gene: .
clone size: .
V gene: TRBV4-2
J gene: TRBJ2-1

CDR3 protein: CASSELAENTEAFF
CDR3 DNA: TGTGCCAGCAGTGAATTGGCAGAGAACACTGAAGCTTTCTTT
D gene: .
clone size: .
V gene: TRBV25-1
J gene: TRBJ1-1

CDR3 protein: CASSLAGTGSTYNSPLHF
CDR3 DNA: TGTGCCAGCAGCTTAGCCGGGACAGGGAGCACCTATAATTCACCCCTCCACTTT
D gene: TRBD1
clone size: .
V gene: TRBV7-9
J gene: TRBJ1-6

CDR3 protein: CASSTQATEAFF
CDR3 DNA: TGTGCCAGTAGTACCCAAGCTACTGAAGCTTTCTTT
D gene: .
clone size: .
V gene: TRBV19
J gene: TRBJ1-1

CDR3 protein: CASSAELQGKTFNYGYTF
CDR3 DNA: TGTGCCAGCAGCGCGGAGCTACAGGGCAAAACCTTCAACTATGGCTACACCTTC
D gene: .
clone size: .
V gene: TRBV9
J gene: TRBJ1-2

CDR3 protein: CASAEGIHADTQYF
CDR3 DNA: TGTGCCAGCGCCGAGGGCATTCACGCAGATACGCAGTATTTT
D gene: .
clone size: .
V gene: TRBV11-2
J gene: TRBJ2-3

CDR3 protein: CASSLQAYEQYF
CDR3 DNA: TGTGCCAGCAGCCTGCAGGCCTACGAGCAGTACTTC
D gene: .
clone size: .
V gene: TRBV3-1
J gene: TRBJ2-7

CDR3 protein: CASRDTDQETQYF
CDR3 DNA: TGTGCCAGCAGGGACACCGACCAAGAGACCCAGTACTTC
D gene: .
clone size: .
V gene: TRBV2
J gene: TRBJ2-5

CDR3 protein: CASRLSGGANTGELFF
CDR3 DNA: TGTGCCAGCAGGCTTTCGGGGGGAGCGAACACCGGGGAGCTGTTTTTT
D gene: TRBD2
clone size: .
V gene: TRBV12-3/TRBV12-4
J gene: TRBJ2-2

CDR3 protein: CSARTGVYGYTF
CDR3 DNA: TGCAGTGCTAGAACGGGGGTCTATGGCTACACCTTC
D gene: .
clone size: .
V gene: TRBV20-1
J gene: TRBJ1-2

CDR3 protein: CASSEGFRGGAGYTF
CDR3 DNA: TGTGCCAGCAGTGAAGGATTCCGGGGGGGGGCTGGCTACACCTTC
D gene: .
clone size: .
V gene: TRBV2
J gene: TRBJ1-2

CDR3 protein: CSARDRGLGLNTEAFF
CDR3 DNA: TGCAGTGCTAGAGATCGGGGTCTGGGCCTGAACACTGAAGCTTTCTTT
D gene: .
clone size: .
V gene: TRBV20-1
J gene: TRBJ1-1

CDR3 protein: CASSQDPHRETQYF
CDR3 DNA: TGTGCCAGCAGCCAAGATCCCCACAGAGAGACCCAGTACTTC
D gene: .
clone size: .
V gene: TRBV3-1
J gene: TRBJ2-5

CDR3 protein: CAWSSSGTESTDTQYF
CDR3 DNA: TGTGCCTGGAGTTCTTCCGGGACGGAGAGCACAGATACGCAGTATTTT
D gene: .
clone size: .
V gene: TRBV30
J gene: TRBJ2-3

CDR3 protein: CASRRGSSGLNFF
CDR3 DNA: TGTGCCAGCAGACGGGGCAGCTCAGGGTTGAATTTCTTT
D gene: .
clone size: .
V gene: TRBV5-4
J gene: TRBJ1-1

CDR3 protein: CASSQGTDSPLHF
CDR3 DNA: TGTGCCAGCAGCCAGGGGACGGATTCACCCCTCCACTTT
D gene: .
clone size: few
V gene: TRBV3-1
J gene: TRBJ1-6

CDR3 protein: CSASEKPGRELFF
CDR3 DNA: TGCAGTGCTAGCGAGAAACCCGGGAGGGAGCTGTTTTTT
D gene: .
clone size: .
V gene: TRBV20-1
J gene: TRBJ2-2

CDR3 protein: CASSLAGTRYEQYF
CDR3 DNA: TGTGCCAGCAGCTTAGCGGGGACACGTTACGAGCAGTACTTC
D gene: .
clone size: .
V gene: TRBV7-6
J gene: TRBJ2-7

CDR3 protein: CASSIGTAGEKLFF
CDR3 DNA: TGTGCCAGTAGTATCGGGACGGCTGGCGAAAAACTGTTTTTT
D gene: .
clone size: .
V gene: TRBV19
J gene: TRBJ1-4

CDR3 protein: CASSQGADQPQHF
CDR3 DNA: TGTGCCAGCAGCCAGGGAGCTGATCAGCCCCAGCATTTT
D gene: .
clone size: .
V gene: TRBV6-5
J gene: TRBJ1-5

CDR3 protein: CASSDHTEAFF
CDR3 DNA: TGCGCCAGCAGCGACCACACTGAAGCTTTCTTT
D gene: .
clone size: few
V gene: TRBV5-1
J gene: TRBJ1-1

CDR3 protein: CASSQGTGILVDEQYF
CDR3 DNA: TGCGCCAGCAGCCAAGGGACAGGAATCTTGGTGGACGAGCAGTACTTC
D gene: TRBD1
clone size: .
V gene: TRBV4-3
J gene: TRBJ2-7

CDR3 protein: CASSSPGQGLTF
CDR3 DNA: TGTGCCAGCAGTTCCCCCGGACAGGGGCTAACCTTC
D gene: TRBD1
clone size: .
V gene: TRBV6-5
J gene: TRBJ1-2

CDR3 protein: CSVSVGNTIYF
CDR3 DNA: TGCAGCGTTTCGGTCGGAAACACCATATATTTT
D gene: .
clone size: few
V gene: TRBV29-1
J gene: TRBJ1-3

CDR3 protein: CASVIGTGRLTDTQYF
CDR3 DNA: TGCGCCAGCGTTATCGGGACAGGGAGGTTAACAGATACGCAGTATTTT
D gene: TRBD1
clone size: .
V gene: TRBV5-1
J gene: TRBJ2-3

CDR3 protein: CSAKLASKAGELFF
CDR3 DNA: TGCAGTGCTAAGTTGGCTAGCAAAGCCGGGGAGCTGTTTTTT
D gene: .
clone size: .
V gene: TRBV20-1
J gene: TRBJ2-2